The rows below give T cell receptor beta chains drawn from one sample of a study of response to subunit inactivated influenza vaccine. TCRdb re-derived calls from the RT-PCR reads in MiXCR, one entry per CDR3 protein. Of about 480,000 distinct CDR3 sequences listed, about 25% are singletons. Sequencing used CD4+ T cells sorted from PBMCs, obtained 5 days after vaccination. The receptor set was obtained from a middle-aged man who received an inactivated influenza vaccine. The CDR3 runs from the conserved cysteine through the conserved F or W. A D gene is named only where the DNA matches it firmly. Not all rows give a size; the values are once, few, many and, for expanded clones, a class.

cdr3_aa	cdr3_nt	clone_size	d_call	j_call	v_call
CSAQMGGREDTQYF	TGCAGTGCCCAGATGGGAGGGAGAGAAGATACGCAGTATTTT	-	TRBD2	TRBJ2-3	TRBV20-1
CASSLKRTYTDTQYF	TGTGCCAGCAGTCTGAAGCGGACATACACAGATACGCAGTATTTT	-	-	TRBJ2-3	TRBV6-1
CASSSKTGLKRAYEQYF	TGTGCCAGCAGCTCTAAGACAGGGTTGAAGAGGGCCTACGAGCAGTACTTC	few	TRBD1	TRBJ2-7	TRBV7-2
CASSKALRAGVTYNEQFF	TGTGCCAGCAGCAAAGCGCTTAGAGCGGGAGTAACCTACAATGAGCAGTTCTTC	-	-	TRBJ2-1	TRBV21-1
CASSRPSTGLRVMGAKNIQYF	TGTGCCAGCAGCCGCCCATCGACAGGGCTTCGCGTTATGGGAGCCAAAAACATTCAGTACTTC	many	TRBD1	TRBJ2-4	TRBV28
CSVGQPEQFF	TGCAGCGTTGGGCAGCCTGAGCAGTTCTTC	many	-	TRBJ2-1	TRBV29-1
CSARPLAAWGEQYF	TGCAGTGCTAGACCTCTAGCAGCCTGGGGGGAGCAGTACTTC	few	-	TRBJ2-7	TRBV20-1
CSASKVIAGRYREQFF	TGCAGTGCTAGTAAAGTGATCGCGGGACGTTATCGTGAGCAGTTCTTC	-	-	TRBJ2-1	TRBV20-1
CASSRTVYTEAFF	TGTGCCAGCAGTCGGACGGTTTACACTGAAGCTTTCTTT	-	-	TRBJ1-1	TRBV12-3/TRBV12-4
CASRLLAAGELFF	TGTGCCAGCAGGCTTCTAGCGGCCGGGGAGCTGTTTTTT	-	TRBD2	TRBJ2-2	TRBV7-2
CASSLSLSGNYEQYF	TGTGCCAGCAGTTTATCCCTAAGCGGGAATTACGAGCAGTACTTC	few	TRBD2	TRBJ2-7	TRBV28
CASRRTGSGELFF	TGTGCCAGCAGACGCACAGGTTCCGGGGAGCTGTTTTTT	many	-	TRBJ2-2	TRBV6-1
CASSRPGQAAREAFF	TGTGCCAGCAGTCGCCCGGGACAGGCCGCAAGAGAAGCTTTCTTT	-	TRBD1	TRBJ1-1	TRBV6-1
CSVEGIRGTDTQYF	TGCAGCGTTGAAGGCATCAGAGGGACAGATACGCAGTATTTT	-	-	TRBJ2-3	TRBV29-1
CASRPSGGSSYEQYF	TGTGCCAGCAGGCCCTCGGGGGGGAGCTCCTACGAGCAGTACTTC	-	TRBD2	TRBJ2-7	TRBV6-2/TRBV6-3
CASSLGGSVTDTQYF	TGTGCCAGCAGTCTGGGGGGGTCCGTCACAGATACGCAGTATTTT	-	TRBD2	TRBJ2-3	TRBV28
CASSLSSGREQYF	TGCGCCAGCAGCTTGTCTAGCGGACGGGAGCAGTACTTC	-	TRBD2	TRBJ2-7	TRBV5-1
CASSLGPSDPSDTQYF	TGTGCCAGCAGTTTAGGGCCGTCCGATCCGTCAGATACGCAGTATTTT	few	-	TRBJ2-3	TRBV28
CASSLRWGTGTYEQYF	TGTGCCAGCAGCTTGAGGTGGGGGACGGGGACCTACGAGCAGTACTTC	-	-	TRBJ2-7	TRBV7-2
CASSLGEAGKGYEQYF	TGTGCCAGCAGTTTAGGGGAGGCGGGGAAAGGCTACGAGCAGTACTTC	few	-	TRBJ2-7	TRBV11-2
CSARAGGGSSYEQYF	TGCAGTGCTAGAGCGGGAGGGGGGAGCTCCTACGAGCAGTACTTC	-	TRBD2	TRBJ2-7	TRBV20-1